This TCR beta chain was documented in a study of blood T cell repertoires in COVID-19. Study-level background: From the United States, Italy and Spain came samples of acute and convalescent COVID-19. From T cells, B-cell-depleted T cells, or PBMCs came the material, which was cDNA or gDNA.

The authors' processing: Reference gene primers were amplified, and this amplification served to estimate nucleated cell counts. Profiled with immunoSEQ multiplex PCR; TCRdb holds only in-frame clones, not every one. That table is the source of V, J and clone size, and D and trimming were worked out from the DNA. The data contain hundreds of thousands of clones, about 80% of them seen just once; the ten biggest clones take up 2% to 3%. Germline V gives CDR1 GTSNPN, CDR2 SVGIG (reference sequence). The CDR3 is 15 residues long. After removal of 2 bases from V and 7 bases from J, the junction contained 9 bases not matched to a gene.

The sequencing input was peripheral blood. The genes are TRBV30 and TRBJ2-2; 8 bases are a match to TRBD1. The receptor comes from a woman between 40 and 55 years old with active or convalescent COVID-19. The CDR3 region is CAWSFAGGAIGELFF. As DNA, the CDR3 is TGTGCCTGGAGTTTTGCAGGGGGCGCGATCGGGGAGCTGTTTTTT.